This TCR beta chain is from a study of regulatory T cells in long-lasting Graves disease. Across the study: The study enrolled newly diagnosed Graves' patients on antithyroid drugs under 3 months. Study conclusions and caveats: With some 2,500 shared public clonotypes, persistent patients exceeded new patients, who shared about a thousand.

Sequencing libraries for TCR beta were prepared with iRepertoire HTBI primers and Arm-PCR of CDR3 regions. TCRdb redid the calling of the multiplex PCR reads with MiXCR, one entry per CDR3 protein. The profile shows a few hundred thousand distinct CDR3 sequences, around 15% of them singletons. Time point in this sample: newly diagnosed GD, antithyroid drugs for less than 3 months. Preparation of the TCR library used RNA extracted from PBMCs. The patients were enrolled through endocrinology in Xi'an, China. This clonotype showed up many times. Its target is not known. The CDR3 extends over 15 amino acids. V lost 6 bases, J lost 4 bases, and 8 bases stayed unmatched. These same data were also listed under a study on T cells in Graves' hyperthyroidism and ophthalmopathy. That work states: When ophthalmopathy did not progress within 18 months, Graves' hyperthyroidism was considered stable.

The chain uses TRBV12-3 or TRBV12-4 and TRBJ2-3, with 9 bases matching TRBD1. The sample here was peripheral blood mononuclear cells (PBMCs), taken at new diagnosis, from a patient treated with antithyroid drugs. The TCR sequence derives from a woman younger than 35 with Graves disease. The CDR3 nucleotides read TGTGCCAGCAGCGTCGACAGGGGGTGGTCAGATACGCAGTATTTT. Translation: CASSVDRGWSDTQYF.